This TCR beta chain originates from a study of T cell changes during pregnancy in multiple sclerosis (dated by TCRdb to between 2018 and 2021). For the wider study: The study examined how the T cell repertoire changed over the course of pregnancy in women with multiple sclerosis.

Library preparation was by the immunoSEQ multiplex PCR assay. TCRdb carries this immuneACCESS record with in-frame sequences only. Its versions omit some clonotypes, under half of them owing to an unresolved V gene in the studies checked, with the rest unexplained. The sample data list 75,000 to 80,000 clones, and more than 85% of these were observed just once. In total, the top ten clones hold 2.5% to 3% of the sample. The CDR3 spans 13 residues, from the cysteine through the phenylalanine. Only the CDR3 part of the read is kept: 39 bases, read in frame from the first base. Deletion took 2 bases off V and 6 bases off J, with a span of 13 bases between the germline ends. The germline V gene (reference sequence) specifies GTSNPN as CDR1 and SVGIG as CDR2. With regard to this clone: Its antigen specificity is not known. Base qualities are not at hand, and no much larger clone is one base apart.

The sequencing used peripheral blood, collected after pregnancy. The rearrangement joined TRBV30 to TRBJ1-1, with no D gene named confidently. This TCR came from a female donor in good health, enrolled as a control in a pregnancy study. CDR3 sequence: CAWSNGVVPEAFF. The nucleotides read TGTGCCTGGAGTAACGGGGTCGTCCCTGAAGCTTTCTTT.